These 22 T cell receptor beta chains were all obtained from the same sample, sequenced in a study of cytomegalovirus exposure and HLA in healthy donors. 60 Vbeta and 13 Jbeta primers were used in PCR. The method was immunoSEQ multiplex PCR; TCRdb's version includes in-frame clones alone and lacks a portion of them. Among some 170,000 clones listed, about four fifths were seen once. The sequenced sample was PBMCs. The receptors were sampled from a woman aged 18-30 years in good health and CMV-seropositive.

The table lists this clone with a count of one. The V gene is TRBV19, the J gene TRBJ1-5; D is undetermined. Looked up from germline, CDR1 is LNHDA and CDR2 is SQIVND (reference sequence). This CDR3 has 16 amino acids. V lost 5 bases to trimming and J lost 0 bases, with 14 bases between them. CDR3 sequence: CASSAQAPYSNQPQHF. Written as DNA, the CDR3 is TGTGCCAGTAGTGCTCAAGCCCCATATAGCAATCAGCCCCAGCATTTT.

The chain carries TRBV27 and TRBJ2-7; 11 bases match TRBD1. V was clipped by 4 bases and J by 2 bases; unmatched bases: 4. The CDR3 has 15 residues. Germline CDR1 reads MNHEY; CDR2 reads SMNVEV (reference sequence). The CDR3 sequence is CASSWGQGETYEQYF. CDR3 in DNA: TGTGCCAGCAGTTGGGGACAGGGGGAAACCTACGAGCAGTACTTC.

This clone is a singleton in its sample. The V gene is TRBV18, the J gene TRBJ1-5; D ambiguous. Germline lookup yields CDR1 KGHSH and CDR2 LQKENI. CDR3 length: 18 amino acids. V dropped 2 bases and J dropped 2 bases, with 19 bases sitting between them. The CDR3 nucleotides are TGTGCCAGCTCACCAGCGGGAGGGAACGGACGGGGCAATCAGCCCCAGCATTTT. It specifies CASSPAGGNGRGNQPQHF.

The V gene is TRBV18, the J gene TRBJ2-5, with D possibly matching TRBD1 (5 bases). The CDR3 has 14 residues. Germline V gene sequence: CDR1 KGHSH, CDR2 LQKENI. Trimming took off 3 bases at V and 1 base at J, with 9 bases between the two ends. Written as DNA, the CDR3 is TGTGCCAGCTCACCCCCGACAGCCCAAGAGACCCAGTACTTC. This gives the protein CASSPPTAQETQYF.

The chain recombines TRBV6-5 with TRBJ2-1; D is uncertain. The CDR3 runs to 14 residues. Deletions cut 6 bases from V and 3 bases from J, with 12 bases between. From germline, CDR1 is MNHEY and CDR2 SVGAGI. CDR3 DNA: TGTGCCAGCAGCCTCAGCTGGAGCTACAATGAGCAGTTCTTC. Translation: CASSLSWSYNEQFF.

This clone was seen a single time. The chain carries TRBV27 and TRBJ1-4; D call uncertain. The germline V gene has CDR1 MNHEY and CDR2 SMNVEV (reference sequence). V shed 4 bases and J shed 8 bases, with 14 bases lying between them. There are 14 residues in the CDR3. The CDR3 loop reads CASSSSAPGEKLFF. The CDR3 nucleotides are TGTGCCAGCAGTTCTTCAGCACCGGGGGAAAAACTGTTTTTT.

The rearrangement links TRBV4-1 to TRBJ1-5, with unresolved D. From germline, CDR1 is MGHRA and CDR2 YSYEKL. The CDR3 is 16 residues long. The ends were cut back, 0 bases at V and 5 bases at J, with 14 bases in the middle. The CDR3: CASSQESGMGYQPQHF. The CDR3 DNA is TGCGCCAGCAGCCAAGAGTCGGGGATGGGGTATCAGCCCCAGCATTTT.

The chain carries TRBV5-1 and TRBJ1-1; maybe TRBD1 (6 bases). The CDR3 loop spans 15 amino acids. Trimming took off 0 bases at V and 1 base at J, with 10 bases between the two ends. CDR1 is SGHRS, CDR2 YFSETQ, per germline. CDR3 loop: CASSLEDRRNTEAFF. CDR3 bases: TGCGCCAGCAGCTTGGAAGACAGGAGGAACACTGAAGCTTTCTTT.

The genes are TRBV4-2 and TRBJ2-7; 9 nucleotides align to TRBD2. CDR1 and CDR2 from the germline V gene are LGHNA and YNFKEQ. The CDR3 contains 18 residues. Trimming took 0 bases from V and 2 from J; bases not matched to a gene: 11. In DNA, the CDR3 is TGTGCCAGCAGCCAAGAAGCTGGCTGGGGCGGGGGGGCCTACGAGCAGTACTTC. It translates to CASSQEAGWGGGAYEQYF.

Comment on this clone: This sample also contains other DNA sequences that code for the same CDR3. V and J are TRBV7-9 and TRBJ2-1; TRBD2 matches 8 bases. The ends lost 5 bases at V and 0 bases at J; junction bases unmatched: 6. Germline CDR1 SEHNR, CDR2 FQNEAQ (reference sequence). This CDR3 has 16 amino acids. CDR3 coding DNA: TGTGCCAGCAGCCCTCGCGGGGGGAGCTCCTACAATGAGCAGTTCTTC. It encodes CASSPRGGSSYNEQFF.

On this clone itself: Germline is not matched at one junction end, which may reflect a read error. CDR3 nucleotides: TGTGCCAGCAGCACTCTCCGGGACAAAAGCTTC. Residues: CASSTLRDKSF. V gene TRBV5-6 combines with J gene TRBJ2-7, with a possible D match to TRBD1 (6 bases). The germline CDR1 and CDR2 sequences are SGHDT and YYEEEE. The CDR3 extends over 11 amino acids.

With regard to this clone: One end of the junction varies from germline; a read error may be responsible. V is TRBV6-1 and J is TRBJ1-5, with a weak D call TRBD1 (6 bases). The germline gives CDR1 MNHNS, CDR2 SASEGT. CDR3 size: 17 residues. The CDR3 sequence is CANSGDRDTNSNQPQHF. The CDR3 coding sequence is TGTGCCAACAGTGGAGACCGGGACACCAATAGCAATCAGCCCCAGCATTTT.

This chain joins TRBV4-1 and TRBJ2-2, with 8 bases fitting TRBD2. CDR1 and CDR2 from the germline V gene are MGHRA and YSYEKL. The CDR3 sequence is 18 residues long. J gave up 6 bases and V 0 bases, and 12 bases lay outside the gene matches. For the CDR3, the DNA is TGCGCCAGCAGCCAAGATCGTCAGAGCGGGGGTTTAGCCGGGGAGCTGTTTTTT. Its protein product is CASSQDRQSGGLAGELFF.

This chain links TRBV6-5 with TRBJ1-2; the D is unclear. V was cut by 0 bases and J by 7 bases, with 9 bases left in between. This CDR3 is 13 amino acids long. Germline values: CDR1 MNHEY, CDR2 SVGAGI. Here the CDR3 DNA reads TGTGCCAGCAGTTACTCCAGGTTCCGTGGCTACACCTTC. Its protein is CASSYSRFRGYTF.

This chain joins TRBV9 and TRBJ1-3, with TRBD1 matching 7 bases. V dropped 4 bases and J dropped 7; count of bases not matched to a gene: 8. The CDR3 covers 14 residues. Germline V gene data show CDR1 as SGDLS and CDR2 as YYNGEE. DNA for the CDR3: TGTGCCAGCAGCTTCGAAGGGGGCTTCAACACCATATATTTT. This sequence encodes CASSFEGGFNTIYF.

The gene calls are TRBV18 and TRBJ1-5; a weak D match, TRBD1 (5 bases). Trimming took off 1 base at V and 2 bases at J, with 9 bases between the two ends. The germline V gene encodes CDR1 KGHSH and CDR2 LQKENI. The CDR3 consists of 15 residues. The CDR3 loop is CASSPLREGNQPQHF. Here the CDR3 DNA reads TGTGCCAGCTCACCACTCAGGGAGGGCAATCAGCCCCAGCATTTT. Full variable domain (outside the CDR3, taken from reference TRBV18 and TRBJ1-5): NAGVMQNPRHLVRRRGQEARLRCSPMKGHSHVYWYRQLPEEGLKFMVYLQKENIIDESGMPKERFSAEFPKEGPSILRIQQVVRGDSAAYFCASSPLREGNQPQHFGDGTRLSIL.

This chain joins TRBV7-2 and TRBJ2-3; D is possibly TRBD2 (5 bases). This CDR3 is 15 amino acids long. Germline V CDR1 and CDR2: SGHTA, FQGNSA. V was shortened by 1 base and J by 2 bases, with 10 bases between the two germline ends. CDR3 sequence: CASSLGTGYTDTQYF. The CDR3 DNA reads as TGTGCCAGCAGCTTAGGAACGGGGTACACAGATACGCAGTATTTT.

The chain couples TRBV7-9 to TRBJ2-7, with 7 nucleotides matching TRBD2. V dropped 7 bases and J dropped 0; count of bases not matched to a gene: 6. Germline lookup yields CDR1 SEHNR and CDR2 FQNEAQ (reference sequence). The CDR3 is 14 amino acids. The CDR3 reads CASTPQRGSYEQYF. The CDR3 bases are TGTGCCAGCACGCCGCAGCGGGGCTCCTACGAGCAGTACTTC.

The chain carries TRBV5-5 and TRBJ2-5, with 7 bases identical to TRBD1. V shed 0 bases and J 2 bases; nucleotides not matched to a gene: 7. There are 16 residues in the CDR3. The germline CDR1 and CDR2 sequences are SGHKS and YYEKEE (reference sequence). CDR3 loop: CASSLAPLTGQETQYF. CDR3 bases: TGTGCCAGCAGCTTGGCTCCGCTGACAGGGCAAGAGACCCAGTACTTC.

The chain links TRBV27 to TRBJ1-2; no clear D. Germline V gene sequence: CDR1 MNHEY, CDR2 SMNVEV (reference sequence). Trimming shortened V by 6 bases and J by 8 bases, and 16 bases separated the two germline ends. This CDR3 spans 13 amino acids. CDR3 nucleotides: TGTGCCAGCAGCCTAGGTGGTTTGCGGGGCTACACCTTC. Translating gives CASSLGGLRGYTF.

J is TRBJ1-1 and V is TRBV28; TRBD1 aligns across 7 bases. The CDR3 covers 13 residues. V was pared by 3 bases and J by 6 bases, with 4 bases of the junction left unmatched. CDR1 and CDR2 (germline): MDHEN, SYDVKM. The CDR3 coding sequence is TGTGCCAGCAGTTTTCCCCAGGGGGCTGAAGCTTTCTTT. The encoded protein is CASSFPQGAEAFF.

The V call is TRBV7-2, the J call TRBJ1-3, with a possible D match to TRBD1 (5 bases). The V gene's germline CDR1 is SGHTA and CDR2 FQGNSA. V lost 0 bases and J 0 bases, leaving 9 bases between the germline ends. The CDR3 has 16 amino acids. The CDR3 DNA is TGTGCCAGCAGCTTAGCCGGGGGTTTCTCTGGAAACACCATATATTTT. Translating gives CASSLAGGFSGNTIYF.